This TCR beta chain was found in a study of T cell repertoires in cytomegalovirus infection. This clonotype occurred a few times. Its matching antigen is unknown. In TCRdb, the reads were re-called with MiXCR into one record per CDR3 protein. This table holds roughly 500,000 distinct CDR3 sequences, around 35% found once. With 6 bases removed from V and 4 bases from J, the gap between germline ends came to 19 bases. Germline V gene data show CDR1 as SGHDT and CDR2 as YYEEEE. The CDR3 contains 15 residues. This chain joins TRBV5-6 and TRBJ1-1, with a weak D call TRBD1 (6 bases). This TCR came from a human donor in good health (CMV status not recorded). Some clones in this sample may be carry-over from other donors' samples. Sequences were derived from cultured PBMCs, sampled from culture after CMV antigen stimulation. The CDR3: CASTEGGLISTEAFF. CDR3 nucleotide sequence: TGTGCCAGCACCGAGGGGGGCCTTATAAGCACTGAAGCTTTCTTT. The whole variable domain, remainder taken from reference TRBV5-6 and TRBJ1-1, is DAGVTQSPTHLIKTRGQQVTLRCSPKSGHDTVSWYQQALGQGPQFIFQYYEEEERQRGNFPDRFSGHQFPNYSSELNVNALLLGDSALYLCASTEGGLISTEAFFGQGTRLTVV.